This TCR beta chain was identified during a study of early T cells in non-severe SARS-CoV-2 infection (dated by TCRdb to about 2021). In terms of the full investigation: TCR sequencing used bulk RNA from unsorted whole blood, so alpha and beta chains could not be paired. Overall results and qualifications from the work: Matching against VDJdb was skewed toward anti-spike CD8 responses, likely underestimated virus-specific expansions, and missed private and CD4 specificities.

The junction shows trimming of 9 bases on V and 5 bases on J, and the gene matches do not reach 6 bases of it. The CDR3 runs 13 amino acids, cysteine and phenylalanine included. The kept DNA is CDR3 alone, 39 bases in frame from the first base. CDR1 and CDR2 are drawn from the germline V gene: ENHRY, SYGVKD. Set within a cohort of healthcare workers in London, UK, this nested case-control study involved weekly PCR testing of nasopharyngeal swabs along with blood sampling. Between 23 and 31 March 2020, the week of the UK lockdown, healthcare workers were enrolled and then followed up weekly for as long as 16 weeks. This clonotype was found many times. Its antigen is still unknown. Base qualities are not recorded, but no much larger clone differs from it by a single base. The receptor library was made with 5' RACE. Data came from a NextSeq 500. Unique molecular identifiers were attached to individual cDNA molecules in the TCR library protocol so that sequencing error and PCR bias could be corrected. TCR alpha and beta chains were both sequenced, and the abundances of alpha and beta sequences in each sample were closely correlated with each other. On the study's bioinformatics: Decombinator V4 was used to annotate the V gene, J gene and CDR3 of the TCR sequences. TCRs were defined as expanded if a significant change between any two time points was detected under a Poisson model with p below 0.0001. TCR abundances were normalised to the total number of TCRs sequenced in each sample and reported as counts per million. MAIT TCRs were defined by TRAV1-2 paired with TRAJ12, TRAJ20 or TRAJ33, and iNKT TCRs by TRAV10 paired with TRAJ18. VDJdb, accessed 1 November 2021, was searched for CMV, EBV and SARS-CoV-2 annotated TCRs, excluding TCRs annotated for multiple antigens. Starting from the raw public reads, TCRdb applied fastp trimming at Q25, assembled clones with MiXCR and retained in-frame beta chains. Every distinct CDR3 protein forms one entry, paired with its most common genes and DNA. The V and J calls were not made by the authors but by TCRdb's processing. This sample comprises 60,000 or so distinct CDR3 sequences, 8% to 13% of them detected only once. Approximately 4.1% of the sample rests with the top ten.

Sequencing used whole blood. The chain is assembled from TRBV10-3 and TRBJ2-5, with 10 junctional bases fitting TRBD1. The sequence derives from an adult who was a healthcare worker with PCR-confirmed SARS-CoV-2 infection or an uninfected control (not recorded which). The nucleotide sequence reads TGTGCCATGGGACAGGGGTCGTCGGAGACCCAGTACTTC. Translation gives CAMGQGSSETQYF.